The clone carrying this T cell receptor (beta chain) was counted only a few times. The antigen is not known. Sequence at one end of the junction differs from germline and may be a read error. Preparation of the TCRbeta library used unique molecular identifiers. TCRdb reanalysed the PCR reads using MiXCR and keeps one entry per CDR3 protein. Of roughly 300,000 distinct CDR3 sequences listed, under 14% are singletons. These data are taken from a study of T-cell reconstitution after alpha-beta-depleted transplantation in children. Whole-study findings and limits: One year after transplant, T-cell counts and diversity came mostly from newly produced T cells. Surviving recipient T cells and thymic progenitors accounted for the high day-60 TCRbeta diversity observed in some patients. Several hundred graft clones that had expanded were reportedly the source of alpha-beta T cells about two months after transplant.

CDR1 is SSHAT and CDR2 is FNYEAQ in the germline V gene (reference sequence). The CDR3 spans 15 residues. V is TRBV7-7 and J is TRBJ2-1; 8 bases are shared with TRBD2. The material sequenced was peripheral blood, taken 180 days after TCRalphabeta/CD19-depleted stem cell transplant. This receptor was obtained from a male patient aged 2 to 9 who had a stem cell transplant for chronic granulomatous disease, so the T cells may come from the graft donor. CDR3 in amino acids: CASSLSAGEVNEQFF. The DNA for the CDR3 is TGTGCTAGCAGCTTATCAGCGGGGGAGGTCAATGAGCAGTTCTTC.